The 12 T cell receptor beta chains below all came from one sample that was sequenced in a study of cytomegalovirus exposure and HLA in healthy donors. With 60 Vbeta and 13 Jbeta primers, the PCR was carried out. The assay was immunoSEQ multiplex PCR, and TCRdb's table has in-frame clones only and misses some. This sample has 100,000 to 120,000 clones; under 85% occur once, and the top ten carry roughly 5.6%. The material sequenced was PBMCs. The receptor source for this set is a man aged 25 to 45 in good health and CMV-seropositive.

The rearrangement uses TRBV7-6 and TRBJ2-5; D is ambiguous. This CDR3 region has 13 residues. Germline V gene sequence: CDR1 SGHVS, CDR2 FNYEAQ. Trimming took off 2 bases at V and 2 bases at J, with 6 bases between the two ends. CDR3 in amino acids: CASSLIDQETQYF. The CDR3 DNA sequence: TGTGCCAGCAGCTTAATAGATCAAGAGACCCAGTACTTC.

This rearrangement joins TRBV7-6 to TRBJ2-7; D possibly corresponds to TRBD2 (5 bases). The germline CDR1 and CDR2 sequences are SGHVS and FNYEAQ. The CDR3 is 12 residues long. The V and J ends lost 6 bases and 3 bases respectively, with 9 bases between them. The CDR3 is CASRADGYEQYF. The CDR3 DNA is TGTGCCAGCAGAGCGGACGGCTACGAGCAGTACTTC.

V is TRBV7-2 and J is TRBJ2-7; 8 bases line up with TRBD2. Per the germline V gene, CDR1 is SGHTA and CDR2 is FQGNSA. Unmatched junction bases numbered 5, after V lost 1 base and J lost 0 bases. This CDR3 contains 16 residues. The CDR3 protein is CASSLVSGESSYEQYF. The DNA for the CDR3 is TGTGCCAGCAGCTTAGTTAGCGGGGAAAGCTCCTACGAGCAGTACTTC.

The V call is TRBV19, the J call TRBJ1-5; TRBD1 agrees at 12 bases. Trimming at V came to 3 bases and at J to 7 bases, leaving 7 bases not matched to a gene. Germline CDR1 reads LNHDA; CDR2 reads SQIVND (reference sequence). The CDR3 covers 16 residues. The CDR3 reads CASSIGTGGPWQPQHF. DNA of the CDR3: TGTGCCAGTAGTATTGGGACAGGGGGCCCCTGGCAGCCCCAGCATTTT.

This clone was seen once. The chain couples TRBV9 to TRBJ1-2; possibly TRBD1 for D (5 bases). The ends were cut back, 0 bases at V and 6 bases at J, with 12 bases in the middle. Germline V gives CDR1 SGDLS, CDR2 YYNGEE. The CDR3 spans 14 residues. The CDR3 sequence: CASSVDMQGDGYTF. In DNA, the CDR3 is TGTGCCAGCAGCGTAGACATGCAGGGTGATGGCTACACCTTC.

The gene calls are TRBV27 and TRBJ2-3, with 7 bases fitting TRBD1. The CDR3 spans 14 residues. After removal of 4 bases from V and 3 bases from J, the junction contained 4 bases not matched to a gene. In germline, CDR1 is MNHEY, CDR2 SMNVEV (reference sequence). The DNA of the CDR3 is TGTGCCAGCAGTTCCGGACAGGCTACAGATACGCAGTATTTT. Encoded protein: CASSSGQATDTQYF.

This chain uses TRBV7-9 with TRBJ2-1; TRBD1 matches 11 bases. Trimming at V came to 4 bases and at J to 7 bases, leaving 6 bases not matched to a gene. Germline-derived CDR1 and CDR2 are SEHNR and FQNEAQ (reference sequence). This CDR3 is built from 15 residues. The CDR3 DNA follows: TGTGCCAGCAGCTCCGGGACAGGGGGTACAAATGAGCAGTTCTTC. Its protein product is CASSSGTGGTNEQFF. Supplemented by reference TRBV7-9 and TRBJ2-1, the full variable domain reads DTGVSQNPRHKITKRGQNVTFRCDPISEHNRLYWYRQTLGQGPEFLTYFQNEAQLEKSRLLSDRFSAERPKGSFSTLEIQRTEQGDSAMYLCASSSGTGGTNEQFFGPGTRLTVL.

The CDR3 bases are TGCGCCAGCAGCCCCCGTCGCGGGTGGGGCACTGAAGCTTTCTTT. Protein: CASSPRRGWGTEAFF. The rearrangement links TRBV5-1 to TRBJ1-1; D not resolved. The CDR3 length is 15 residues. Germline V gene data show CDR1 as SGHRS and CDR2 as YFSETQ. V was pared by 4 bases and J by 4 bases, with 17 bases between.

This chain connects TRBV5-5 to TRBJ2-7; 9 nucleotides line up with TRBD1. This CDR3 has 15 residues. J was trimmed by 5 bases and V by 1 base; bases with no gene match: 7. The V gene's germline CDR1 is SGHKS and CDR2 YYEKEE (reference sequence). The chain's CDR3 is CASSLWDRELHEQYF. The DNA of the CDR3 is TGTGCCAGCAGCTTGTGGGACAGGGAATTGCACGAGCAGTACTTC.

The rearrangement joins TRBV30 to TRBJ1-2; tentative D call: TRBD1 (5 bases). The V and J ends lost 1 base and 8 bases respectively, with 11 bases between them. The length of the CDR3 is 12 residues. Looked up from germline, CDR1 is GTSNPN and CDR2 is SVGIG (reference sequence). The CDR3: CAWSARARGYTF. As DNA, the CDR3 is TGTGCCTGGAGTGCCAGGGCCCGAGGCTACACCTTC.

The V and J genes are TRBV5-1 and TRBJ2-1; 10 bases match TRBD2. V lost 6 bases, J lost 8 bases, and 11 bases stayed unmatched. The CDR3 runs to 15 residues. Looked up from germline, CDR1 is SGHRS and CDR2 is YFSETQ. DNA of the CDR3: TGCGCCAGCACGGCTCTCGGGACTAGCGTGGATGAGCAGTTCTTC. Encoded protein: CASTALGTSVDEQFF.

The chain uses TRBV13 and TRBJ2-3; 9 positions match TRBD2. From germline, CDR1 is PRHDT and CDR2 FYEKMQ (reference sequence). CDR3 size: 16 residues. Trimming removed 3 bases from V and 0 bases from J; junction bases left unmatched: 4. DNA of the CDR3: TGTGCCAGCAGCTTTGAAGCGGGGGGCAGCACAGATACGCAGTATTTT. Its protein product is CASSFEAGGSTDTQYF.